What follows are 7 T cell receptor beta chains derived from one specimen sequenced in a study of OX40 agonist ivuxolimab in advanced cancers. Assay used: immunoSEQ multiplex PCR; TCRdb lists only in-frame clones, some missing. The table shows 10,000 to 13,000 clones, with over 80% occurring only once. The sequencing used CD4+ or CD8+ T cells sorted from blood, collected in a trial of the OX40 agonist ivuxolimab. These receptors all come from an adult with an advanced solid tumor such as melanoma, head and neck, liver or kidney cancer.

The chain recombines TRBV10-3 with TRBJ1-2; D is uncertain. CDR1 ENHRY and CDR2 SYGVKD come from the germline V gene. The length of the CDR3 is 13 residues. Between the trimmed V and J ends, which lost 10 bases and 2 bases, there was a span of 14 bases. The DNA for the CDR3 is TGTGCCACTTTTGCCCCCCCGAACTATGGCTACACCTTC. Translating gives CATFAPPNYGYTF.

The CDR3 nucleotides are TGTGCCAGCAGCTCACCGGGACCCCACCTCTACGAGCAGTACTTC. Translating gives CASSSPGPHLYEQYF. The J gene is TRBJ2-7, the V gene TRBV7-2; either TRBD1 or TRBD2 may supply D (5 bases each). Per the germline V gene, CDR1 is SGHTA and CDR2 is FQGNSA. Between the trimmed V and J ends, which lost 4 bases and 3 bases, there was a span of 16 bases. The CDR3 covers 15 residues.

The chain carries TRBV5-1 and TRBJ2-7, with a possible D match to TRBD1 (6 bases). Trimming removed 0 bases at V and 3 bases at J, with 19 bases between. The CDR3 consists of 17 residues. The germline V gene has CDR1 SGHRS and CDR2 YFSETQ. This CDR3 reads CASSLEWGRQNSYEQYF. The CDR3, as DNA: TGCGCCAGCAGCTTGGAGTGGGGGCGACAGAATAGCTACGAGCAGTACTTC.

The rearrangement uses TRBV4-1 and TRBJ1-1; D might be TRBD1 (5 bases). The CDR3 has 15 residues. V lost 0 bases, J lost 1 base, and 9 bases lay in between. In germline, CDR1 is MGHRA, CDR2 YSYEKL. CDR3 in amino acids: CASSQEVGGNTEAFF. In DNA form, the CDR3 reads TGCGCCAGCAGCCAAGAAGTTGGGGGGAACACTGAAGCTTTCTTT.

This chain links TRBV19 with TRBJ2-5; 9 positions agree with TRBD2. The CDR3 runs 15 residues. V dropped 6 bases and J dropped 1; count of bases not matched to a gene: 6. Germline CDR1 LNHDA, CDR2 SQIVND (reference sequence). In nucleotides, the CDR3 is TGTGCCAGTAGACCCGGGACTAGCCTCCAAGAGACCCAGTACTTC. Its protein is CASRPGTSLQETQYF.

The chain links TRBV14 to TRBJ1-4, with D possibly being TRBD1 (5 bases). V was clipped by 1 base and J by 5 bases, with 14 bases between them. The CDR3 is made up of 16 amino acids. Germline V gene lookup returns CDR1 SGHDN and CDR2 FVKESK. CDR3 DNA: TGTGCCAGCAGCCAAGCGGGGAGGGGAACGAATGAAAAACTGTTTTTT. This codes for CASSQAGRGTNEKLFF.

The DNA of the CDR3 is TGTGCCAGCAGCAGTACCCGGGCTAACGGGGAGCTGTTTTTT. Translated, it gives CASSSTRANGELFF. The chain joins TRBV7-9 to TRBJ2-2; no definite D call. V was pared by 5 bases and J by 7 bases, with 14 bases between. CDR1 and CDR2 from the germline V gene are SEHNR and FQNEAQ (reference sequence). The CDR3 has 14 residues.